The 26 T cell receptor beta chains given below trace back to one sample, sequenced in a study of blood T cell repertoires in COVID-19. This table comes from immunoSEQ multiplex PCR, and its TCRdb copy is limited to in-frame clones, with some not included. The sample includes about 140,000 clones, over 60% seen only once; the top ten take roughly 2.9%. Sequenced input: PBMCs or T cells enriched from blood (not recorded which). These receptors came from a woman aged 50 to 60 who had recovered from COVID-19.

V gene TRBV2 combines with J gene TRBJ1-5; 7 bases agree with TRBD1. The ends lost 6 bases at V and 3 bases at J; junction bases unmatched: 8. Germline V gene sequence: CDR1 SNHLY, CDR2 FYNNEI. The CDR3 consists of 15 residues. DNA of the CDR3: TGTGCCAGCAGACAGGGGTCCCTGCCCAATCAGCCCCAGCATTTT. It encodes CASRQGSLPNQPQHF. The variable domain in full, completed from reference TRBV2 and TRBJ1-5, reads EPEVTQTPSHQVTQMGQEVILRCVPISNHLYFYWYRQILGQKVEFLVSFYNNEISEKSEIFDDQFSVERPDGSNFTLKIRSTKLEDSAMYFCASRQGSLPNQPQHFGDGTRLSIL.

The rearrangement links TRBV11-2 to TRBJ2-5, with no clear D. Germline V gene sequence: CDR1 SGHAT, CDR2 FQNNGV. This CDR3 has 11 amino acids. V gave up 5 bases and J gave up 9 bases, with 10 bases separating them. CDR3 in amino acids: CASSLPPAQYF. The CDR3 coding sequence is TGTGCCAGCAGCCTTCCCCCGGCCCAGTACTTC.

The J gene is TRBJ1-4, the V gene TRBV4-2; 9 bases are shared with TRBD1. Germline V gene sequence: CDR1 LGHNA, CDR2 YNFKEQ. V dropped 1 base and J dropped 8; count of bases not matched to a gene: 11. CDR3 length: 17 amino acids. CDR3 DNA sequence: TGTGCCAGCAGCCAAGCGTACCTGGGACAGGGTTACGAAAAACTGTTTTTT. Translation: CASSQAYLGQGYEKLFF.

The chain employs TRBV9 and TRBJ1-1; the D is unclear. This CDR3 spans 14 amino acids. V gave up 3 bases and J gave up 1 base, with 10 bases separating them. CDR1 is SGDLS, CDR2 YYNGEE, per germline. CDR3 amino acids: CASSGGVQNTEAFF. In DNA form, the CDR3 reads TGTGCCAGCAGCGGCGGGGTCCAGAACACTGAAGCTTTCTTT.

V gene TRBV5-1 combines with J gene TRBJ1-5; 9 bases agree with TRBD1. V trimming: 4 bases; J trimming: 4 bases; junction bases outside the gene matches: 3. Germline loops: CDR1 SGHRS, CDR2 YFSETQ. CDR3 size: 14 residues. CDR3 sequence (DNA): TGCGCCAGCAGCACCGGGACAGGGAATCAGCCCCAGCATTTT. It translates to CASSTGTGNQPQHF.

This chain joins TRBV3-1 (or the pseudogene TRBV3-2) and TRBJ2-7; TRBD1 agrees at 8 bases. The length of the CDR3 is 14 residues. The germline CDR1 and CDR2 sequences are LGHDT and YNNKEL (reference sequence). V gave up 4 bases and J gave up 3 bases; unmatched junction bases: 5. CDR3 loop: CASSPLGQDYEQYF. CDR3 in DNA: TGTGCCAGCAGCCCCCTGGGACAGGACTACGAGCAGTACTTC.

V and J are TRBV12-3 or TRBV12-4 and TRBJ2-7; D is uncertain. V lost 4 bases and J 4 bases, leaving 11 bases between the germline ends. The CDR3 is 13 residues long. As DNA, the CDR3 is TGTGCCAGCAGTTCCTACCACAGATACGAGCAGTACTTC. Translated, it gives CASSSYHRYEQYF.

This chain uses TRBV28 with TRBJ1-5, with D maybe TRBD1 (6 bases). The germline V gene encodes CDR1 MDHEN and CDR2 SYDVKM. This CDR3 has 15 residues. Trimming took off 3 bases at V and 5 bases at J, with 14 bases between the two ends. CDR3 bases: TGTGCCAGCAGTTTTGCAGGGGAGGGCGATCAGCCCCAGCATTTT. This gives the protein CASSFAGEGDQPQHF.

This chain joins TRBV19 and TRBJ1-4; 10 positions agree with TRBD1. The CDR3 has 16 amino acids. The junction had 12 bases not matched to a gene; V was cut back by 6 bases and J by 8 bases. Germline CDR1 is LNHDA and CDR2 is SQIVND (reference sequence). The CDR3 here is CASSPNRGQGNEKLFF. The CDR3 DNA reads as TGTGCCAGTAGCCCTAACCGGGGACAGGGGAACGAAAAACTGTTTTTT.

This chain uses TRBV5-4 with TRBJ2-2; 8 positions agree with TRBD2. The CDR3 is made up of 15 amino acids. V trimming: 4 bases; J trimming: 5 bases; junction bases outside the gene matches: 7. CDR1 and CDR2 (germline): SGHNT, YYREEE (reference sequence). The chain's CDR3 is CASSPAGAGTGELFF. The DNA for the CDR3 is TGTGCCAGCAGCCCAGCGGGGGCGGGGACCGGGGAGCTGTTTTTT.

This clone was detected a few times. The CDR3 DNA is TGTGCCAGCAGTCCGGGGGGTGAATACGAGCAGTACTTC. This translates into CASSPGGEYEQYF. The rearrangement joins TRBV28 to TRBJ2-7; 7 nucleotides align to TRBD2. J was trimmed by 4 bases and V by 5 bases; bases with no gene match: 5. Germline V lookup: CDR1 MDHEN, CDR2 SYDVKM. CDR3 length: 13 amino acids.

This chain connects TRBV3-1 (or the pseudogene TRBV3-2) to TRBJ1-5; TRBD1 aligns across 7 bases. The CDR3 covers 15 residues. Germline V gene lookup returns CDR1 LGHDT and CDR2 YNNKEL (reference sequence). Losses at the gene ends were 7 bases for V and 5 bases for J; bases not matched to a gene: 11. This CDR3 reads CASTPFEGGDQPQHF. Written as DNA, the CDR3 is TGTGCCAGCACCCCTTTTGAAGGGGGCGATCAGCCCCAGCATTTT.

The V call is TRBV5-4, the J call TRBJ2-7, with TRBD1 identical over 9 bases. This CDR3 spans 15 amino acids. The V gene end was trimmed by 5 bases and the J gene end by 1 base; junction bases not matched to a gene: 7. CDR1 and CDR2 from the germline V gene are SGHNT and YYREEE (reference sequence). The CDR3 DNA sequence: TGTGCCAGCAGTTCCGGGACAGGGCAATCCTACGAGCAGTACTTC. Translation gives CASSSGTGQSYEQYF.

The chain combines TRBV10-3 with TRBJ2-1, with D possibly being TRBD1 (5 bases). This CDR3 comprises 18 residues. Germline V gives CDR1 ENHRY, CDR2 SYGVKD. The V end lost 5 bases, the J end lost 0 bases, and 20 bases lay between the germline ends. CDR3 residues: CAISPSGAAPSSYNEQFF. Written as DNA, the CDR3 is TGTGCCATCAGTCCGAGTGGGGCAGCCCCAAGCTCCTACAATGAGCAGTTCTTC.

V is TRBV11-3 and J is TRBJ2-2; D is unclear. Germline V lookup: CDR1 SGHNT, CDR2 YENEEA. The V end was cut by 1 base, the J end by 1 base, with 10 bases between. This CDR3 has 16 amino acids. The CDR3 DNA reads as TGTGCCAGCAGCTTAGGGCAGTACCAGAACACCGGGGAGCTGTTTTTT. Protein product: CASSLGQYQNTGELFF.

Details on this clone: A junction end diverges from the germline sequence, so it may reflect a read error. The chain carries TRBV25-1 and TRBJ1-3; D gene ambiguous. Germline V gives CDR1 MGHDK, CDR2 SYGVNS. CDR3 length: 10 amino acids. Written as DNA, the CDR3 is TGTGCCAGCAGTGGAGACACCATATATTTT. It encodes CASSGDTIYF.

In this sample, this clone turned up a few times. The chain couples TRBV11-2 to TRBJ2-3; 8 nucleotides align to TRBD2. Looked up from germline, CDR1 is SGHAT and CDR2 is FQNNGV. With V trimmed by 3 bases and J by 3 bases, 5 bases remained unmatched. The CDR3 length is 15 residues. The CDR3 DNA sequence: TGTGCCAGCAGCTTTCACGGGAGGGCTACAGATACGCAGTATTTT. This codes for CASSFHGRATDTQYF.

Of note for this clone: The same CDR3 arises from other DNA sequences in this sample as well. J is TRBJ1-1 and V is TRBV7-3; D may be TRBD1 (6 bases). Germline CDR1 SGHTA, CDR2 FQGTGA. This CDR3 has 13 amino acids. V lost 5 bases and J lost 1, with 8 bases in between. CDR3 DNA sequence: TGTGCCAGCAGCCCGGGACAGAACACTGAAGCTTTCTTT. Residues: CASSPGQNTEAFF.

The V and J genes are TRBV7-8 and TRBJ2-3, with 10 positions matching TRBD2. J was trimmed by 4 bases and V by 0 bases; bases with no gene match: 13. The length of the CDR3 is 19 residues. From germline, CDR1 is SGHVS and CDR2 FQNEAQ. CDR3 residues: CASSLARIAGGYQADTQYF. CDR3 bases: TGTGCCAGCAGCTTAGCTAGGATAGCGGGGGGCTATCAGGCAGATACGCAGTATTTT.

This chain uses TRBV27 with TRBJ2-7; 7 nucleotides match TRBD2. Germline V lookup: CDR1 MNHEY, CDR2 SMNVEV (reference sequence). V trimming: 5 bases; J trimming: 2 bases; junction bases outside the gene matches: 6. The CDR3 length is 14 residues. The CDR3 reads CASSPRGGAYEQYF. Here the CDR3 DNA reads TGTGCCAGCAGTCCCCGGGGAGGGGCCTACGAGCAGTACTTC.

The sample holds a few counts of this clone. The CDR3 DNA sequence: TGTGCCAGCAGTTTTGTAGCAGGGGCCAAAAACATTCAGTACTTC. Its protein product is CASSFVAGAKNIQYF. The chain recombines TRBV27 with TRBJ2-4; possible D gene TRBD1, 5 bases. Trimming shortened V by 3 bases and J by 1 base, and 10 bases separated the two germline ends. Germline-derived CDR1 and CDR2 are MNHEY and SMNVEV (reference sequence). The CDR3 extends over 15 amino acids.

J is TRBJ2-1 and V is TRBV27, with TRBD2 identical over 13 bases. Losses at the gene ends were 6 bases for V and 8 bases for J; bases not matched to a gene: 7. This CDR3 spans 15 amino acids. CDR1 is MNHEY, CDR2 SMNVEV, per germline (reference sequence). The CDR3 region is CASSPGLAGLDEQFF. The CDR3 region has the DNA TGTGCCAGCAGCCCGGGACTAGCGGGATTGGATGAGCAGTTCTTC.

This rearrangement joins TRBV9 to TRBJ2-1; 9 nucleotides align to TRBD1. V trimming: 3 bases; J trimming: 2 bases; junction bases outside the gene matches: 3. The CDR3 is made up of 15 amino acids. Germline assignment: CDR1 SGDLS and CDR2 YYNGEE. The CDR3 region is CASSAGQGTYNEQFF. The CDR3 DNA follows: TGTGCCAGCAGCGCCGGACAGGGGACCTACAATGAGCAGTTCTTC.

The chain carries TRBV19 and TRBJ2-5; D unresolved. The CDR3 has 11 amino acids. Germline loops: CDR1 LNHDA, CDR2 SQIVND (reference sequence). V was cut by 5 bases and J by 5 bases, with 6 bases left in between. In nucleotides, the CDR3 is TGTGCCAGTAGTGTCGAGGAGACCCAGTACTTC. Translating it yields CASSVEETQYF. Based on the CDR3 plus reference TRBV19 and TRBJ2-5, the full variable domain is DGGITQSPKYLFRKEGQNVTLSCEQNLNHDAMYWYRQDPGQGLRLIYYSQIVNDFQKGDIAEGYSVSREKKESFPLTVTSAQKNPTAFYLCASSVEETQYFGPGTRLLVL.

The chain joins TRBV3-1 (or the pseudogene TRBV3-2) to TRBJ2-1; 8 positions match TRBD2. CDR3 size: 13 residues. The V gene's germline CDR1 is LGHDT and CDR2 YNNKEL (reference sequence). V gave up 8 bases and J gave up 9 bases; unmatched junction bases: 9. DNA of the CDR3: TGTGCCAGCGAGGGACTAGGGGTGGGTGAGCAGTTCTTC. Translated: CASEGLGVGEQFF.

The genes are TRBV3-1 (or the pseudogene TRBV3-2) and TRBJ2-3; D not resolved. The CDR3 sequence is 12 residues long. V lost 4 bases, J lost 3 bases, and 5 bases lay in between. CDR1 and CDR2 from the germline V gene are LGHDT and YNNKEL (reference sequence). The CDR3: CASSPQTDTQYF. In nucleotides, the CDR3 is TGTGCCAGCAGCCCCCAGACAGATACGCAGTATTTT.